This entry lists 28 T cell receptor beta chains sequenced from one sample in a study of T cell repertoires in cytomegalovirus infection. A single record per CDR3 protein comes from TCRdb applying MiXCR to the reads. Of a few hundred thousand distinct CDR3 sequences in the sample, roughly 42% were seen once. No antigen has been identified for these receptors. Here the sequenced sample was cultured PBMCs, taken from culture after CMV antigen stimulation. All receptors derive from a human donor in good health (CMV status not recorded). Some clones in this sample may be carry-over from other donors' samples.

The V gene is TRBV28, the J gene TRBJ1-2, with D maybe TRBD1 (5 bases). Between the trimmed V and J ends, which lost 4 bases and 0 bases, there was a span of 6 bases. This CDR3 comprises 13 residues. Germline loops: CDR1 MDHEN, CDR2 SYDVKM. The CDR3, as DNA: TGTGCCAGCAGTTCGGACACTAACTATGGCTACACCTTC. Its translation is CASSSDTNYGYTF.

The J gene is TRBJ2-2, the V gene TRBV7-6, with TRBD1 as a possible D gene (5 bases). CDR3 length: 15 residues. Germline V gene lookup returns CDR1 SGHVS and CDR2 FNYEAQ. Trimming left V 5 bases short and J 5 bases short, with 15 bases between. CDR3 protein: CASSPEAGLTGELFF. The CDR3 DNA reads as TGTGCCAGCAGCCCTGAGGCAGGGTTAACCGGGGAGCTGTTTTTT.

The CDR3 reads CASSPRVAYGYTF. The DNA for the CDR3 is TGTGCCAGCAGCCCCAGGGTGGCCTATGGCTACACCTTC. The gene calls are TRBV7-9 and TRBJ1-2; D possibly corresponds to TRBD1 (5 bases). V gave up 5 bases and J gave up 4 bases, with 11 bases separating them. Germline V gene data show CDR1 as SEHNR and CDR2 as FQNEAQ (reference sequence). This CDR3 region has 13 residues.

This clonotype was seen more than once but under ten times. The genes are TRBV7-2 and TRBJ1-5, with 7 bases matching TRBD1. There are 15 residues in the CDR3. Germline-derived CDR1 and CDR2 are SGHTA and FQGNSA. Trimming took 8 bases from V and 6 from J; bases not matched to a gene: 13. CDR3 sequence reads: CASAIGGRRSQPQHF. CDR3 in DNA: TGTGCCAGCGCCATAGGGGGCAGACGAAGTCAGCCCCAGCATTTT.

This clonotype was recorded at least ten times. The chain is built from TRBV7-2 and TRBJ2-7; TRBD1 matches at 10 bases. The CDR3 runs 14 residues. With 5 bases clipped from V and 4 bases from J, the junction kept 5 bases outside the gene matches. The germline V gene has CDR1 SGHTA and CDR2 FQGNSA. The CDR3 sequence is CASSLRTGGYEQYF. Written as DNA, the CDR3 is TGTGCCAGCAGCCTCAGGACAGGGGGGTACGAGCAGTACTTC. The entire variable domain, with the rest obtained from reference TRBV7-2 and TRBJ2-7, is as follows: GAGVSQSPSNKVTEKGKDVELRCDPISGHTALYWYRQSLGQGLEFLIYFQGNSAPDKSGLPSDRFSAERTGGSVSTLTIQRTQQEDSAVYLCASSLRTGGYEQYFGPGTRLTVT.

The chain links TRBV20-1 to TRBJ2-1; no firm D call. CDR3 size: 12 residues. CDR1 and CDR2 from the germline V gene are DFQATT and SNEGSKA (reference sequence). The V gene lost 2 bases and the J gene lost 8 bases, with 10 bases spanning the gap. The CDR3, as DNA: TGCAGTGCTAGACGCACTCGGGATGAGCAGTTCTTC. Translating it yields CSARRTRDEQFF.

This clonotype has only a few counts. The genes are TRBV7-2 and TRBJ2-7; tentatively, D is TRBD1 (6 bases). Deletions cut 1 base from V and 4 bases from J, with 14 bases between. CDR3 length: 15 residues. The V gene's germline CDR1 is SGHTA and CDR2 FQGNSA. CDR3 nucleotide sequence: TGTGCCAGCAGCTTAGAGCCAGGGGCGTTATACGAGCAGTACTTC. It encodes CASSLEPGALYEQYF.

The chain joins TRBV12-3 or TRBV12-4 to TRBJ2-1; D could derive from TRBD1 or TRBD2 (5 bases each). The CDR3 totals 14 residues. Trimming took 6 bases from V and 12 from J, leaving 21 bases between them. CDR3 protein: CASSPLFGARVQFF. The CDR3 DNA is TGTGCCAGCAGCCCCCTTTTTGGGGCGCGGGTGCAGTTCTTC.

CDR3 loop: CASSTRQLNTEAFF. For the CDR3, the DNA is TGTGCCAGCAGTACCCGACAGCTAAACACTGAAGCTTTCTTT. The chain has TRBV6-5 and TRBJ1-1; D possibly corresponds to TRBD1 (5 bases). The CDR3 extends over 14 amino acids. CDR1 is MNHEY, CDR2 SVGAGI, per germline. Trimming left V 5 bases short and J 2 bases short, with 12 bases between.

This clonotype was counted only a few times. The rearrangement links TRBV6-5 to TRBJ2-1; 7 bases map to TRBD1. Trimming at V came to 6 bases and at J to 3 bases, leaving 8 bases not matched to a gene. Looked up from germline, CDR1 is MNHEY and CDR2 is SVGAGI. The length of the CDR3 is 15 residues. The CDR3 here is CASSPTGTDYNEQFF. The CDR3 DNA follows: TGTGCCAGCAGCCCCACGGGGACAGACTACAATGAGCAGTTCTTC.

This chain joins TRBV20-1 and TRBJ1-1; D gene ambiguous. Germline lookup yields CDR1 DFQATT and CDR2 SNEGSKA (reference sequence). V dropped 3 bases and J dropped 0 bases, with 11 bases sitting between them. There are 14 residues in the CDR3. CDR3 in DNA: TGCAGTGCTAGTGCAGTCCTCATGAACACTGAAGCTTTCTTT. This codes for CSASAVLMNTEAFF.

The V call is TRBV18, the J call TRBJ2-7; 10 bases align to TRBD2. This CDR3 region has 15 residues. Germline loops: CDR1 KGHSH, CDR2 LQKENI. Losses at the gene ends were 8 bases for V and 2 bases for J; bases not matched to a gene: 9. The CDR3 DNA sequence: TGTGCCAGCGGGACTAGCGCCTCCTTTACCTACGAGCAGTACTTC. Translation gives CASGTSASFTYEQYF.

In this sample, this clonotype turned up many times. This chain connects TRBV7-2 to TRBJ2-7; 9 bases fit TRBD2. V was clipped by 1 base and J by 9 bases; unmatched bases: 7. From germline, CDR1 is SGHTA and CDR2 FQGNSA. This CDR3 has 14 residues. DNA for the CDR3: TGTGCCAGCAGCTTAGGGTCTAGCGGGAAGGGGCAGTACTTC. It is translated as CASSLGSSGKGQYF.

The rearrangement joins TRBV10-3 to TRBJ2-3, with 9 bases that match TRBD2. With V trimmed by 6 bases and J by 1 base, 8 bases remained unmatched. From germline, CDR1 is ENHRY and CDR2 SYGVKD. The CDR3 runs 16 residues. The CDR3 reads CAISRAGGPRTDTQYF. DNA for the CDR3: TGTGCCATCAGCCGAGCGGGGGGACCTCGCACAGATACGCAGTATTTT.

This clonotype was observed a few times. The J gene is TRBJ2-2, the V gene TRBV7-8; D might be TRBD1 or TRBD2, each matching 5 bases. There are 17 residues in the CDR3. V was pared by 6 bases and J by 2 bases, with 19 bases between. Germline V gene lookup returns CDR1 SGHVS and CDR2 FQNEAQ. CDR3 bases: TGTGCCAGCAGGTCACATTCGGTGGGGGTCAACACCGGGGAGCTGTTTTTT. Amino acid sequence: CASRSHSVGVNTGELFF.

The gene calls are TRBV19 and TRBJ1-1; TRBD1 might be the D (5 bases). CDR1 is LNHDA, CDR2 SQIVND, per germline (reference sequence). The CDR3 is 13 residues long. V lost 0 bases and J lost 5, with 7 bases in between. This chain's CDR3 is CASSIEGGTEAFF. The CDR3 DNA sequence: TGTGCCAGTAGTATAGAGGGGGGAACTGAAGCTTTCTTT.

This clonotype has just a few counts. The chain carries TRBV7-2 and TRBJ1-2, with a possible D match to TRBD1 (5 bases). The CDR3 consists of 15 residues. Per the germline V gene, CDR1 is SGHTA and CDR2 is FQGNSA. Trimming cost V 8 bases and J 6 bases, with 22 bases left between them. Here the CDR3 DNA reads TGTGCCAGCTCCTCGGGGGGGAATAGGTTCGATGGCTACACCTTC. This sequence encodes CASSSGGNRFDGYTF. Together with reference TRBV7-2 and TRBJ1-2, the CDR3 gives the full variable domain: GAGVSQSPSNKVTEKGKDVELRCDPISGHTALYWYRQSLGQGLEFLIYFQGNSAPDKSGLPSDRFSAERTGGSVSTLTIQRTQQEDSAVYLCASSSGGNRFDGYTFGSGTRLTVV.

In its sample, this clonotype was seen a few times. The J gene is TRBJ2-5, the V gene TRBV6-2 or TRBV6-3; 10 nucleotides agree with TRBD1. This CDR3 is built from 18 residues. Germline V lookup: CDR1 MNHEY, CDR2 SVGEGT. V gave up 2 bases and J gave up 3 bases; unmatched junction bases: 12. This chain's CDR3 is CASSYRGTGAVKKETQYF. The CDR3, as DNA: TGTGCCAGCAGTTACCGAGGGACAGGGGCGGTAAAAAAAGAGACCCAGTACTTC.

This clonotype appeared many times. The genes are TRBV7-2 and TRBJ2-1; D is possibly TRBD1 or TRBD2 (5 bases each). The germline V gene has CDR1 SGHTA and CDR2 FQGNSA. V dropped 1 base and J dropped 15 bases, with 19 bases sitting between them. The CDR3 is made up of 14 amino acids. The chain's CDR3 is CASSLGGGATVGFF. Here the CDR3 DNA reads TGTGCCAGCAGCTTAGGTGGGGGAGCGACCGTGGGGTTCTTC.

This chain connects TRBV5-5 to TRBJ2-7; D unresolved. The V gene lost 0 bases and the J gene lost 7 bases, with 14 bases spanning the gap. CDR1 and CDR2 from the germline V gene are SGHKS and YYEKEE (reference sequence). This CDR3 has 14 residues. The CDR3 sequence is CASSLVRRSSEQYF. CDR3 coding DNA: TGTGCCAGCAGCTTGGTCAGGAGATCGAGTGAGCAGTACTTC.

There are many counts of this clonotype. The gene calls are TRBV7-8 and TRBJ2-3; 9 bases align to TRBD2. The CDR3 sequence is 19 residues long. Germline V gives CDR1 SGHVS, CDR2 FQNEAQ. Germline trimming cut 2 bases from V and 4 bases from J; bases unmatched to any gene: 16. The CDR3: CASSLTQGRRSGRSDTQYF. In DNA, the CDR3 is TGTGCCAGCAGCTTAACCCAGGGGAGGAGAAGCGGGAGGTCAGATACGCAGTATTTT.

The chain recombines TRBV5-4 with TRBJ2-1, with D unclear. The V end was cut by 4 bases, the J end by 9 bases, with 8 bases between. CDR1 is SGHNT and CDR2 is YYREEE in the germline V gene (reference sequence). CDR3 length equals 11 residues. CDR3 nucleotides: TGTGCCAGCAGCGTTCTTAGTGAGCAGTTCTTC. The encoded protein is CASSVLSEQFF.

The chain employs TRBV4-1 and TRBJ2-3; 10 bases agree with TRBD2. Per the germline V gene, CDR1 is MGHRA and CDR2 is YSYEKL. With 0 bases clipped from V and 7 bases from J, the junction kept 13 bases outside the gene matches. CDR3 length equals 18 residues. The CDR3 loop is CASSQDRELAGKENTQYF. The CDR3 DNA sequence: TGCGCCAGCAGCCAAGATCGCGAACTAGCGGGAAAAGAGAATACGCAGTATTTT.

This clonotype was seen a few times. The missing conserved phenylalanine or tryptophan at the end of this CDR3 makes a read error likely. The DNA is omitted, as the CDR3 cannot be located on it reliably, and the CDR3 follows TCRdb's listing. The V and J genes are TRBV11-2 and TRBJ2-7; TRBD2 is the table's D call and was not checked against the DNA. Germline V CDR1 and CDR2: SGHAT, FQNNGV. Termini included, the CDR3 measures 14 amino acids. The CDR3 loop reads CASSLTGTSKPHTL.

This sequence joins TRBV7-8 and TRBJ2-1; TRBD1 matches at 9 bases. The CDR3 extends over 18 amino acids. The ends lost 5 bases at V and 9 bases at J; junction bases unmatched: 20. Looked up from germline, CDR1 is SGHVS and CDR2 is FQNEAQ. CDR3 bases: TGTGCCAGCAGCCTACTACCCGGATGGGGGACAGGGAGCCGTGAGCAGTTCTTC. Protein product: CASSLLPGWGTGSREQFF.

The chain is built from TRBV7-2 and TRBJ2-1, with no clear D. CDR3 length: 14 amino acids. Per the germline V gene, CDR1 is SGHTA and CDR2 is FQGNSA. Between the trimmed V and J ends, which lost 1 base and 7 bases, there was a span of 11 bases. The CDR3 here is CASSLGEVVNEQFF. CDR3 DNA: TGTGCCAGCAGCTTAGGGGAAGTGGTGAATGAGCAGTTCTTC.

The V gene is TRBV12-3 or TRBV12-4, the J gene TRBJ1-5; 7 bases map to TRBD1. V trimming: 1 base; J trimming: 2 bases; junction bases outside the gene matches: 8. The CDR3 totals 17 residues. The CDR3 DNA reads TGTGCCAGCAGTTTAGGCCCCTACAGGGGAGGCAATCAGCCCCAGCATTTT. Encoded protein: CASSLGPYRGGNQPQHF.

V gene TRBV6-5 combines with J gene TRBJ2-5, with D perhaps matching TRBD1 or TRBD2 (5 bases each). This CDR3 contains 14 residues. V was clipped by 0 bases and J by 5 bases, with 10 bases between them. In germline, CDR1 is MNHEY, CDR2 SVGAGI. This chain's CDR3 is CASSYSSGRETQYF. The CDR3 nucleotides read TGTGCCAGCAGTTACTCCTCGGGGCGGGAGACCCAGTACTTC.